A selection of T cell receptor beta chains follows, all from one sample in a study of T cell responses to AZD1222 COVID-19 vaccine. Sequencing used immunoSEQ multiplex PCR; TCRdb keeps in-frame clones, though not all of them. The repertoire holds 89,000 or so clones, with approximately 88% as singletons. Specimen: peripheral blood, collected on day 0 of AZD1222 vaccination. These receptors all come from an adult in good health. Both conserved end residues are part of each CDR3.

v_call	cdr3_length	j_call	cdr3_aa
TRBV18	14	TRBJ1-1	CASSPPMRDTEAFF
TRBV19	14	TRBJ2-2	CASNTGQGTGELFF
TRBV3-1/TRBV3-2	16	TRBJ2-7	CASSQGPAGGPYEQYF
TRBV7-3	15	TRBJ1-6	CASSLTAGSDSPLHF
TRBV7-3	14	TRBJ2-2	CATGEGANTGELFF
TRBV25-1	13	TRBJ1-2	CASSPTWADGYTF
TRBV7-6	19	TRBJ2-1	CASSLTPPGGTGKQDEQFF
TRBV4-2	13	TRBJ2-3	CASSQETRDTQYF
TRBV7-7	16	TRBJ2-2	CASSSAYKAAAGELFF
TRBV28	15	TRBJ2-7	CASNVLAGGSYEQYF
TRBV3-1/TRBV3-2	12	TRBJ1-2	CASSQGVYGYTF
TRBV28	16	TRBJ1-3	CASSLGQPLSGNTIYF
TRBV7-6	15	TRBJ1-5	CASSRDGLSNQPQHF
TRBV5-6	15	TRBJ2-7	CASSSSGTGSYEQYF
TRBV18	11	TRBJ1-1	CASSLNTEAFF
TRBV3-1/TRBV3-2	15	TRBJ2-2	CASNPRGGRTGELFF
TRBV7-9	15	TRBJ1-3	CASSLINEAGNTIYF
TRBV5-1	15	TRBJ1-5	CASSLEGSGNQPQHF
TRBV6-1	17	TRBJ1-5	CASREQTFWGERQPQHF
TRBV19	14	TRBJ1-6	CASSIGTSNSPLHF
TRBV25-1	16	TRBJ2-5	CASSEYKRRVQETQYF
TRBV6-5	14	TRBJ1-6	CASRSGTGPSPLHF
TRBV5-1	12	TRBJ1-3	CASRDSGNTIYF